This T cell receptor beta chain was captured in a study of T-cell memory formation after mild COVID-19. About the research overall: TCR clusters were largely donor specific.

Constant-segment primers and 5'RACE yielded cDNA libraries for TCR alpha and TCR beta, each carrying sample barcodes and UMIs. TCRdb reprocessed the 5' RACE reads via MiXCR and lists one record per CDR3 protein. The repertoire consists of 35,000 to 50,000 distinct CDR3 sequences, with 6.1% occurring once and the leading ten covering 0.81%. In its sample, this clonotype was seen a few times. Antigen unknown. Study results and limitations: Memory from before infection featured some responding clones, which suggests cross-reactive memory joined.

Per germline, CDR1 SGHRS and CDR2 YFSETQ. The V gene lost 0 bases and the J gene lost 5 bases, with 9 bases spanning the gap. This CDR3 spans 13 amino acids. This sequence was found in an adult who had mild COVID-19 (a few samples of this study predate the infection). Cell type and time point are not known. This chain connects TRBV5-1 to TRBJ2-7, with D possibly TRBD2 on 6 matching bases. Sequenced material: PBMCs or a T cell subset sorted from them (not recorded which). The CDR3 sequence: CASSLDWGDEQYF. In nucleotides, the CDR3 is TGCGCCAGCAGCTTGGACTGGGGGGACGAGCAGTACTTC.